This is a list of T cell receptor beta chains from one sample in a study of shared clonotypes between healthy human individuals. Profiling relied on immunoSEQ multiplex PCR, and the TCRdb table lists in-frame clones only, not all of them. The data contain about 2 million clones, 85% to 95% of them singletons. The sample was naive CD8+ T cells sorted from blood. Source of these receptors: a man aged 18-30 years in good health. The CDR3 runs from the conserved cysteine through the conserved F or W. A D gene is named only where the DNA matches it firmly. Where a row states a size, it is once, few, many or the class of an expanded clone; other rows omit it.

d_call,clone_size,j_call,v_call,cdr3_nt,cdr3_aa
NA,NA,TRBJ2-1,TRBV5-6,TGTGCCAGCAGCTTGAACGGCATCAATGAGCAGTTCTTC,CASSLNGINEQFF
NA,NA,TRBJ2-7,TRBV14,TGTGCCAGCAGCCGCGGGGAGCCAAGTGGCGAGCAGTACTTC,CASSRGEPSGEQYF
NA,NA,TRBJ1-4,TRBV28,TGTGCCAGCAGGGAAGTAGGACGGCTTAATGAAAAACTGTTTTTT,CASREVGRLNEKLFF
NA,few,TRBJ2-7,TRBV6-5,TGTGCCAGCACTCGGGGGTACGAGCAGTACTTC,CASTRGYEQYF
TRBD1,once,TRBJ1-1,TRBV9,TGTGCCAGCAGCGGAGGACAGGGTGCTGAAGCTTTCTTT,CASSGGQGAEAFF
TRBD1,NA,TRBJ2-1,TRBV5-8,TGTGCCAGCAGCTTGAACAACAGGGGGATTATCGGCAGTGAGCAGTTCTTC,CASSLNNRGIIGSEQFF
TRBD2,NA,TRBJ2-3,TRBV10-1,TGCGCCAGCAGTGGGCTAGCGGGAGGGCCCGGCACAGATACGCAGTATTTT,CASSGLAGGPGTDTQYF
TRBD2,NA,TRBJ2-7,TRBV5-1,TGCGCCAGCAGCTTGGCCTTGGTAGCGGGAGACCACTACGAGCAGTACTTC,CASSLALVAGDHYEQYF
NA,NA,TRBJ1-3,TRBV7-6,TGTGCCAGCAGCTTAATTAATACGGGATCTGGAAACACCATATATTTT,CASSLINTGSGNTIYF
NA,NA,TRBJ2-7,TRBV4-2,TGTGCCAGCAGCCTACACCAGACCTACGAGCAGTACTTC,CASSLHQTYEQYF
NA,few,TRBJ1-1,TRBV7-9,TGTGCCAGCAGCCCGGGAGAGGGGACTGAAGCTTTCTTT,CASSPGEGTEAFF
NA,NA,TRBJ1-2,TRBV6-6,TGTGCCAGCAGTTACCCGGCGGCATCTTATGGCTACACCTTC,CASSYPAASYGYTF
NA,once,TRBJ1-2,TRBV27,TGTGCCAGCAGTTTCCAGATGAACTATGGCTACACCTTC,CASSFQMNYGYTF
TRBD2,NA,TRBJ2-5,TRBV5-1,TGCGCCAGCAGCTTTGGCGGGAGCGGGGAGACCCAGTACTTC,CASSFGGSGETQYF
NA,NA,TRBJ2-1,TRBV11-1,TGTGCCAGCAGCTTAGGGACAAACAATGAGCAGTTCTTC,CASSLGTNNEQFF
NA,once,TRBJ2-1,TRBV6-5,TGTGCCAGCAGTCCAACGGGGAACAATGAGCAGTTCTTC,CASSPTGNNEQFF
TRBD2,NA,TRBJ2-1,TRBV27,TGTGCCAGCAGTGTCGACCGGGGGGGTGAGCAGTTCTTC,CASSVDRGGEQFF
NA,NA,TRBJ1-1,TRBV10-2,TGCGCCAGCACGAACCAGCCGGACATGAACACTGAAGCTTTCTTT,CASTNQPDMNTEAFF
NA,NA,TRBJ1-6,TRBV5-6,TGTGCCAGCAGCTTGGGGGAGTCTGGATCACCCCTCCACTTT,CASSLGESGSPLHF
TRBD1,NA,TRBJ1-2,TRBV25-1,TGTGCCAGCAGTGATTCGGACAGGGAGCGTGGCTACACCTTC,CASSDSDRERGYTF
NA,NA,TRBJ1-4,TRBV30,TGTGCCTGGACCCCCCCAGGGGCAACTAATGAAAAACTGTTTTTT,CAWTPPGATNEKLFF
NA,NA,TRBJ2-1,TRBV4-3,TGCGCCAGCAGCCAAGAGGTGGCAGGATCGGCTACAAATGAGCAGTTCTTC,CASSQEVAGSATNEQFF